Listed here are 32 T cell receptor beta chains from one sample, sequenced in a study of sequential checkpoint blockade in melanoma. Treatment of the sample: randomized to nivolumab then ipilimumab (arm A) or the reverse (arm B). TCRdb keeps only in-frame clones here, not all; method: immunoSEQ multiplex PCR. The data show around 13,000 clones, with roughly 72% seen just once and 25% to 30% held by the top ten. Sequencing was performed on CD8+ T cells sorted from blood (inferred from file names), taken from a patient given nivolumab and ipilimumab in sequence. Every receptor here comes from a human donor with melanoma.

V usage is TRBV27 and J usage is TRBJ2-1; a possible D gene is TRBD2 (7 bases). This CDR3 has 16 amino acids. V lost 5 bases to trimming and J lost 6 bases, with 20 bases between them. Germline-derived CDR1 and CDR2 are MNHEY and SMNVEV (reference sequence). CDR3 residues: CASSPLGGGGFNEQFF. The CDR3 region has the DNA TGTGCCAGCAGTCCCCTGGGGGGCGGGGGTTTCAATGAGCAGTTCTTC.

This clone was found a few times. This rearrangement joins TRBV2 to TRBJ1-2, with TRBD1 identical over 8 bases. The length of the CDR3 is 13 residues. The V segment lost 6 bases and the J segment 8 bases; nucleotides outside the gene matches: 8. CDR1 is SNHLY and CDR2 is FYNNEI in the germline V gene. The CDR3 protein is CASRPGTGEGYTF. Written as DNA, the CDR3 is TGTGCCAGCAGACCCGGGACAGGAGAAGGCTACACCTTC.

This clone appeared a few times. V and J are TRBV5-1 and TRBJ2-1; the match to TRBD2 covers 10 bases. V lost 4 bases, J lost 5 bases, and 12 bases stayed unmatched. Per germline, CDR1 SGHRS and CDR2 YFSETQ. The CDR3 sequence is 17 residues long. The CDR3 bases are TGCGCCAGCAGCCCCGAGGGGTTAGCGGGAGGCGACAATGAGCAGTTCTTC. This encodes CASSPEGLAGGDNEQFF.

The V call is TRBV14, the J call TRBJ2-7, with 10 bases matching TRBD2. CDR3 length: 13 residues. The ends lost 8 bases at V and 2 bases at J; junction bases unmatched: 3. CDR1 is SGHDN, CDR2 FVKESK, per germline. The CDR3 DNA sequence: TGTGCCAGCGGTCTAGCGGGAGCCTACGAGCAGTACTTC. Its protein product is CASGLAGAYEQYF.

J is TRBJ2-3 and V is TRBV19; TRBD1 aligns across 8 bases. This CDR3 region has 15 residues. Unmatched junction bases numbered 2, after V lost 2 bases and J lost 1 base. Germline V gives CDR1 LNHDA, CDR2 SQIVND (reference sequence). The CDR3 protein is CASSIKDRGTDTQYF. CDR3 in DNA: TGTGCCAGTAGTATAAAGGACAGGGGCACAGATACGCAGTATTTT.

This clone was recorded a few times. This chain uses TRBV21-1 with TRBJ1-2; the table calls TRBD1, which could not be checked here. TRBV21-1 represents a pseudogene. The CDR3 is 16 residues long. The CDR3 is CASSKVRQGFNYGYTF. The CDR3 region has the DNA TGTGCCAGCAGCAAAGTCCGACAGGGCTTTAACTATGGCTACACCTTC.

This chain joins TRBV5-1 and TRBJ2-7; D is unclear. In germline, CDR1 is SGHRS, CDR2 YFSETQ. Between the trimmed V and J ends, which lost 4 bases and 2 bases, there was a span of 13 bases. The CDR3 spans 14 residues. The CDR3 loop reads CASSPYGFPYEQYF. CDR3 DNA sequence: TGCGCCAGCAGCCCATATGGCTTCCCCTACGAGCAGTACTTC.

V is TRBV18 and J is TRBJ2-7; 7 bases line up with TRBD1. CDR3 length: 15 residues. V shed 2 bases and J 3 bases; nucleotides not matched to a gene: 7. The germline V gene has CDR1 KGHSH and CDR2 LQKENI. The CDR3 is CASSPETGPFYEQYV. DNA for the CDR3: TGTGCCAGCTCACCAGAGACAGGGCCTTTCTACGAGCAGTACGTC.

The gene calls are TRBV9 and TRBJ2-1; 12 bases fit TRBD2. The junction had 10 bases not matched to a gene; V was cut back by 4 bases and J by 8 bases. Germline lookup yields CDR1 SGDLS and CDR2 YYNGEE. The CDR3 has 16 amino acids. The CDR3 region is CASSPQVTSGSHEQFF. In nucleotides, the CDR3 is TGTGCCAGCAGCCCCCAGGTGACTAGCGGGAGCCATGAGCAGTTCTTC.

V is TRBV5-5 and J is TRBJ1-1, with D unclear. Between the trimmed V and J ends, which lost 7 bases and 13 bases, there was a span of 8 bases. The V gene's germline CDR1 is SGHKS and CDR2 YYEKEE (reference sequence). This CDR3 has 8 amino acids. CDR3 sequence: CASDAVFF. The CDR3, as DNA: TGTGCCAGCGACGCGGTTTTCTTT.

This chain joins TRBV7-9 and TRBJ1-1, with a weak D call TRBD1 (5 bases). Trimming removed 5 bases at V and 2 bases at J, with 12 bases between. The germline CDR1 and CDR2 sequences are SEHNR and FQNEAQ (reference sequence). CDR3 length equals 14 residues. The CDR3 protein is CASSSSRVNTEAFF. CDR3 DNA: TGTGCCAGCAGCAGCTCCAGGGTAAACACTGAAGCTTTCTTT.

The V gene is TRBV9, the J gene TRBJ2-3, with 8 nucleotides matching TRBD2. CDR1 and CDR2 from the germline V gene are SGDLS and YYNGEE. With V trimmed by 3 bases and J by 2 bases, 8 bases remained unmatched. The CDR3 is 16 amino acids. DNA for the CDR3: TGTGCCAGCAGCGCCCGGGGGGGGAGAACCACAGATACGCAGTATTTT. This gives the protein CASSARGGRTTDTQYF.

The V and J genes are TRBV10-3 and TRBJ2-1, with 9 bases fitting TRBD2. Germline CDR1 reads ENHRY; CDR2 reads SYGVKD. The J segment lost 7 bases and the V segment lost 3 bases, leaving 1 base of the junction unmatched. The CDR3 is 13 amino acids. CDR3 bases: TGTGCCATCAGTGATCTAGCGGGAAATGAGCAGTTCTTC. It encodes CAISDLAGNEQFF.

The rearrangement links TRBV7-9 to TRBJ2-5, with 9 bases identical to TRBD2. Germline V gene sequence: CDR1 SEHNR, CDR2 FQNEAQ (reference sequence). V was clipped by 5 bases and J by 0 bases; unmatched bases: 10. The length of the CDR3 is 17 residues. This CDR3 reads CASSPNGLAGYQETQYF. DNA of the CDR3: TGTGCCAGCAGCCCTAACGGGCTAGCGGGGTACCAAGAGACCCAGTACTTC.

This rearrangement joins TRBV27 to TRBJ1-5; D ambiguous. CDR3 length equals 14 residues. In germline, CDR1 is MNHEY, CDR2 SMNVEV (reference sequence). Trimming left V 4 bases short and J 6 bases short, with 13 bases between. CDR3 residues: CASSSAGWGQPQHF. CDR3 coding DNA: TGTGCCAGCAGTTCGGCGGGTTGGGGTCAGCCCCAGCATTTT.

The chain is built from TRBV6-1 and TRBJ2-7, with a possible D match to TRBD1 (5 bases). With 1 base removed from V and 4 bases from J, the gap between germline ends came to 17 bases. Looked up from germline, CDR1 is MNHNS and CDR2 is SASEGT. The CDR3 contains 16 residues. The CDR3 is CASSEDGRAEFYEQYV. CDR3 coding DNA: TGTGCCAGCAGTGAAGACGGCAGGGCCGAATTTTACGAGCAGTACGTC.

The V and J genes are TRBV10-2 and TRBJ2-1; 11 bases are shared with TRBD1. The trim removed 8 bases at V and 10 bases at J, leaving 13 bases unmatched. CDR3 length: 15 residues. CDR1 and CDR2 from the germline V gene are WSHSY and SAAADI. The CDR3 region is CASSPSGTGGWEQFF. The CDR3, as DNA: TGCGCCAGCTCTCCATCCGGGACAGGGGGGTGGGAGCAGTTCTTC.

The V gene is TRBV9, the J gene TRBJ2-7; a possible D gene is TRBD2 (5 bases). The V and J ends lost 4 bases and 0 bases respectively, with 14 bases between them. CDR1 SGDLS and CDR2 YYNGEE come from the germline V gene. This CDR3 comprises 15 residues. CDR3 residues: CASSPSGSLSYEQYF. CDR3 nucleotides: TGTGCCAGCAGCCCGAGCGGTTCTCTCTCCTACGAGCAGTACTTC. Variable domain in full (rest from reference TRBV9 and TRBJ2-7): DSGVTQTPKHLITATGQRVTLRCSPRSGDLSVYWYQQSLDQGLQFLIQYYNGEERAKGNILERFSAQQFPDLHSELNLSSLELGDSALYFCASSPSGSLSYEQYFGPGTRLTVT.

This clone was found a few times. The chain is built from TRBV6-1 and TRBJ2-2, with D possibly TRBD1 on 6 matching bases. V was pared by 3 bases and J by 9 bases, with 14 bases between. CDR1 MNHNS and CDR2 SASEGT come from the germline V gene. This CDR3 comprises 14 residues. The chain's CDR3 is CASSDTGRSRELFF. The CDR3 bases are TGTGCCAGCAGTGACACAGGGCGGAGCAGGGAGCTGTTTTTT.

This clone appeared a few times. This rearrangement joins TRBV6-6 to TRBJ2-7, with 11 bases that match TRBD2. The germline V gene encodes CDR1 MNHNY and CDR2 SVGAGI (reference sequence). The junction had 4 bases not matched to a gene; V was cut back by 4 bases and J by 2 bases. CDR3 length equals 15 residues. The CDR3 sequence: CASSLGTSGTYEQYF. In nucleotides, the CDR3 is TGTGCCAGCAGTTTGGGGACTAGCGGAACCTACGAGCAGTACTTC.

The CDR3 loop is CASSSQGGANEAFF. The CDR3 DNA is TGTGCCAGCAGTTCGCAGGGAGGGGCGAATGAAGCTTTCTTT. This rearrangement joins TRBV27 to TRBJ1-1, with a weak D call TRBD1 (5 bases). The V gene lost 4 bases and the J gene lost 7 bases, with 16 bases spanning the gap. CDR1 and CDR2 from the germline V gene are MNHEY and SMNVEV (reference sequence). CDR3 length equals 14 residues.

This rearrangement joins TRBV2 to TRBJ1-5; 7 bases agree with TRBD1. Germline V CDR1 and CDR2: SNHLY, FYNNEI. The trim removed 6 bases at V and 6 bases at J, leaving 5 bases unmatched. The CDR3 covers 13 residues. This chain's CDR3 is CASRRQGRQPQHF. The CDR3 DNA sequence: TGTGCCAGCAGAAGACAGGGCCGTCAGCCCCAGCATTTT.

The table lists this clone with a count of one. The V and J genes are TRBV19 and TRBJ2-3, with 11 positions matching TRBD2. CDR3 length equals 16 residues. The V gene end was trimmed by 0 bases and the J gene end by 5 bases; junction bases not matched to a gene: 4. Per the germline V gene, CDR1 is LNHDA and CDR2 is SQIVND (reference sequence). The CDR3, as DNA: TGTGCCAGTAGTATAGACGATAGCGGGAGGGTAGATACGCAGTATTTT. Protein sequence: CASSIDDSGRVDTQYF.

This chain links TRBV7-6 with TRBJ2-2, with D tentatively TRBD1 (6 bases). The CDR3 has 14 residues. Trimming cost V 3 bases and J 6 bases, with 11 bases left between them. Looked up from germline, CDR1 is SGHVS and CDR2 is FNYEAQ. The CDR3 reads CASSFTGLAGELFF. Written as DNA, the CDR3 is TGTGCCAGCAGCTTTACAGGGTTAGCCGGGGAGCTGTTTTTT. Filled out from reference TRBV7-6 and TRBJ2-2, the complete variable domain reads GAGVSQSPRYKVTKRGQDVALRCDPISGHVSLYWYRQALGQGPEFLTYFNYEAQQDKSGLPNDRFSAERPEGSISTLTIQRTEQRDSAMYRCASSFTGLAGELFFGEGSRLTVL.

This CDR3 reads CASSGTGGVYEQYF. Written as DNA, the CDR3 is TGTGCCAGCAGTGGTACAGGGGGCGTTTACGAGCAGTACTTC. The chain employs TRBV2 and TRBJ2-7; 9 bases map to TRBD1. Germline V gene lookup returns CDR1 SNHLY and CDR2 FYNNEI. V lost 4 bases and J lost 4; bases outside the gene matches: 5. CDR3 size: 14 residues.

V gene TRBV13 combines with J gene TRBJ2-2, with 9 bases that match TRBD1. CDR1 and CDR2 from the germline V gene are PRHDT and FYEKMQ (reference sequence). The CDR3 spans 16 residues. V lost 6 bases and J lost 4; bases outside the gene matches: 9. The CDR3 here is CASRSGQGWGTGELFF. As DNA, the CDR3 is TGTGCCAGCAGATCTGGACAGGGGTGGGGCACCGGGGAGCTGTTTTTT.

This clone was seen more than once but under ten times. The V call is TRBV10-3, the J call TRBJ1-1; 8 bases are a match to TRBD1. V dropped 10 bases and J dropped 1; count of bases not matched to a gene: 14. Germline CDR1 reads ENHRY; CDR2 reads SYGVKD. CDR3 length: 16 amino acids. The CDR3 is CATRTGHLAANTEAFF. The CDR3 DNA is TGTGCCACCCGGACAGGGCACCTCGCTGCGAACACTGAAGCTTTCTTT.

V gene TRBV7-9 combines with J gene TRBJ2-1; 7 bases map to TRBD1. Germline CDR1 SEHNR, CDR2 FQNEAQ (reference sequence). The V gene end was trimmed by 5 bases and the J gene end by 7 bases; junction bases not matched to a gene: 2. The CDR3 consists of 12 residues. The CDR3 loop is CASSIQGNEQFF. Written as DNA, the CDR3 is TGTGCCAGCAGCATACAGGGGAATGAGCAGTTCTTC.

The chain recombines TRBV27 with TRBJ1-5; no reliable D call. V lost 0 bases and J 2 bases, leaving 5 bases between the germline ends. The germline V gene encodes CDR1 MNHEY and CDR2 SMNVEV (reference sequence). The length of the CDR3 is 14 residues. The CDR3 DNA follows: TGTGCCAGCAGTTTATCACCGGGCAATCAGCCCCAGCATTTT. It codes for CASSLSPGNQPQHF.

This clone was counted a few times. The chain carries TRBV19 and TRBJ2-7, with 9 bases aligning to TRBD2. The junction had 5 bases not matched to a gene; V was cut back by 5 bases and J by 6 bases. Germline-derived CDR1 and CDR2 are LNHDA and SQIVND (reference sequence). CDR3 size: 13 residues. The CDR3 protein is CASSLASGAEQYV. Here the CDR3 DNA reads TGTGCCAGTAGTTTGGCTAGCGGGGCCGAGCAGTACGTC.

In its sample, this clone was seen a few times. The chain has TRBV6-5 and TRBJ1-2; 10 bases map to TRBD1. With V trimmed by 6 bases and J by 8 bases, 9 bases remained unmatched. This CDR3 is built from 14 residues. Germline V gene sequence: CDR1 MNHEY, CDR2 SVGAGI. The CDR3 here is CASSPIGQGVGYTF. The CDR3 nucleotides read TGTGCCAGCAGCCCCATCGGACAGGGGGTCGGCTACACCTTC.

This clone occurred a few times. The chain employs TRBV6-1 and TRBJ2-3; tentative D call: TRBD2 (6 bases). V was clipped by 5 bases and J by 6 bases, with 18 bases between them. The CDR3 extends over 15 amino acids. Germline values: CDR1 MNHNS, CDR2 SASEGT. The CDR3 reads CASSFIGGVGDTQYF. CDR3 DNA sequence: TGTGCCAGCAGTTTCATCGGGGGTGTAGGGGATACGCAGTATTTT.